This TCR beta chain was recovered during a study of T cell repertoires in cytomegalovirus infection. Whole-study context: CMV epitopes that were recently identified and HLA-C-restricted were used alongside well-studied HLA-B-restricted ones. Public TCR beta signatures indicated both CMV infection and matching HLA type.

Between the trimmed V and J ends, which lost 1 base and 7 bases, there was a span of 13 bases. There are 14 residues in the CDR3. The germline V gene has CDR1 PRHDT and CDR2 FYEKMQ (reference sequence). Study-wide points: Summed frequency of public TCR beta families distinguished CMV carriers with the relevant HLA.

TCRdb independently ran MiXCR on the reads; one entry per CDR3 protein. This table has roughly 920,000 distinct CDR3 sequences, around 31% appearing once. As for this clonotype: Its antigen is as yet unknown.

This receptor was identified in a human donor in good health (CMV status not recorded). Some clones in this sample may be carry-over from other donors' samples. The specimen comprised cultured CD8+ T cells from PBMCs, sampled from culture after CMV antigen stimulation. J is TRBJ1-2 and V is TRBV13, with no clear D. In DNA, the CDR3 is TGTGCCAGCAGCTTAGAAAATAGGCCTACTGGCTACACCTTC. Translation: CASSLENRPTGYTF.